This T cell receptor (beta chain) derives from a study of Graves' ophthalmopathy and Graves' hyperthyroidism. This clonotype occurred a few times. Beta-chain TCR CDR3 regions were amplified from RNA transcripts. Amplification began with first-round RT-PCR using HTBI primers, then second-round multiplex PCR was performed. A single record per CDR3 protein comes from TCRdb applying MiXCR to the multiplex PCR reads. The profile covers around 1,000,000 distinct CDR3 sequences, with less than 45% appearing a single time and roughly 11% taken by the ten largest. V lost 5 bases to trimming and J lost 10 bases; unmatched junction nucleotides: 7. Looked up from germline, CDR1 is SGHTA and CDR2 is FQGNSA. The CDR3 extends over 12 amino acids.

J is TRBJ1-1 and V is TRBV7-2; 7 bases are a match to TRBD1. Sequencing input: peripheral blood or thyroid tissue (not recorded which). The sequence came from an adult man with Graves' hyperthyroidism. The CDR3 reads CASSKTGSGAFF. In DNA, the CDR3 is TGTGCCAGCAGCAAGACAGGGAGTGGAGCTTTCTTT.